The T cell receptor (beta chain) under discussion was sequenced for a study of cytomegalovirus exposure and HLA in healthy donors. Study at large: The 130 or so validation repertoires, a later analysis reported, used the same platform as the 550 to 800 first-cohort repertoires.

On this clone itself: What it recognizes is unknown.

With V trimmed by 5 bases and J by 5 bases, 1 base remained unmatched. Germline assignment: CDR1 PRHDT and CDR2 FYEKMQ (reference sequence). This CDR3 spans 12 amino acids. The method was immunoSEQ multiplex PCR; TCRdb's version includes in-frame clones alone and lacks a portion of them. The table shows about 64,000 clones, with 75% to 90% occurring only once. Study outcomes and limitations: According to a subsequent analysis, TCR clusters identified in the first cohort showed a tendency to co-occur across the 120 validation repertoires.

The chain employs TRBV13 and TRBJ2-3, with 7 bases aligning to TRBD1. The sequence came from a woman aged 18 to 35 in good health and CMV-seronegative. The sample consisted of PBMCs. The CDR3 loop reads CASSRQGDTQYF. In DNA, the CDR3 is TGTGCCAGCAGCAGACAGGGAGATACGCAGTATTTT.